A selection of T cell receptor beta chains follows, all from one sample in a study of T cell changes during pregnancy in multiple sclerosis. Data came from immunoSEQ multiplex PCR; TCRdb stores just in-frame clones and leaves some out. Here the sample spans over 30,000 clones, under 95% being singletons. Sequences were derived from CD4+ T cells from peripheral blood mononuclear cells, sampled in the second trimester of pregnancy. Receptor source: a female donor in good health, enrolled as a control in a pregnancy study. The CDR3 runs from the conserved cysteine through the conserved F or W. A D gene is named only where the DNA matches it firmly. A row's size may be missing; if present it is once, few, many or a size class.

cdr3_nt | cdr3_aa | clone_size | v_call | d_call | j_call
TGTGCCAGTAGTATTGGAACGGCAGGGGGACGGCAAGAGACCCAGTACTTC | CASSIGTAGGRQETQYF | - | TRBV19 | TRBD1 | TRBJ2-5
TGCAGTGCTAGAGTGGGCCACGAGCAGTACTTC | CSARVGHEQYF | - | TRBV20-1 | - | TRBJ2-7
TGTGCCAGTAGGACCTTCGGCAGACAGAACACTGAAGCTTTCTTT | CASRTFGRQNTEAFF | - | TRBV19 | - | TRBJ1-1
TGTGCCAGCAGTGGTAACAGGTGGGACTATGGCTACACCTTC | CASSGNRWDYGYTF | few | TRBV2 | - | TRBJ1-2
TGCGCCAGCAGCTTGGACAGGGTGAACACTGAAGCTTTCTTT | CASSLDRVNTEAFF | - | TRBV5-1 | - | TRBJ1-1
TGTGCCAGCAGTGGGATTTTCGGACAAAACTATGGCTACACCTTC | CASSGIFGQNYGYTF | once | TRBV6-1 | - | TRBJ1-2
TGTGCCAGCAGCTTAGCGAGTGGGGGGGCCTACAATGAGCAGTTCTTC | CASSLASGGAYNEQFF | - | TRBV7-6 | TRBD2 | TRBJ2-1
TGTGCCAGCAGCCCAGGACAGGGTGACTATGGCTACACCTTC | CASSPGQGDYGYTF | - | TRBV9 | TRBD1 | TRBJ1-2
TGCGCCTCCCCGGACAGTACGAACACCGGGGAGCTGTTTTTT | CASPDSTNTGELFF | - | TRBV10-1 | - | TRBJ2-2
TGTGCCAGCAGCGAGACAGCTAACACCGGGGAGCTGTTTTTT | CASSETANTGELFF | - | TRBV11-3 | - | TRBJ2-2
TGTGCCAGCAGCGCCCCAGGGTTTTATGGCTACACCTTC | CASSAPGFYGYTF | - | TRBV5-6 | - | TRBJ1-2
TGTGCCAGTAGTATAGCGGGGGGGGGCACTGAAGCTTTCTTT | CASSIAGGGTEAFF | - | TRBV19 | - | TRBJ1-1
TGTGCCAGCAGACCCACAGGGTCGAGCACTGAAGCTTTCTTT | CASRPTGSSTEAFF | - | TRBV2 | - | TRBJ1-1
TGTGCCAGCAGCTTAGGAGGGACAGGACAAGAGACCCAGTACTTC | CASSLGGTGQETQYF | - | TRBV7-2 | TRBD1 | TRBJ2-5
TGTGCCAGCAGCTTGGCAGCGGGGTTAGCCAAAAACATTCAGTACTTC | CASSLAAGLAKNIQYF | - | TRBV5-5 | TRBD2 | TRBJ2-4
TGTGCCATCGCAGGGGGCGGTGGCTACACCTTC | CAIAGGGGYTF | once | TRBV6-5 | TRBD1 | TRBJ1-2
TGTGCCAGTAGCACTTACAATGAGCAGTTCTTC | CASSTYNEQFF | - | TRBV28 | - | TRBJ2-1
TGTGCCAGCACCCTTCCGGGACTAGCGTACGAGCAGTACTTC | CASTLPGLAYEQYF | - | TRBV5-8 | TRBD2 | TRBJ2-7
TGTGCCAGCAGTAAGGGGGGGAACTATGGCTACACCTTC | CASSKGGNYGYTF | - | TRBV7-9 | - | TRBJ1-2
TGTGCCAGCAGCTTAGCTCAGGGACACCCGAACACTGAAGCTTTCTTT | CASSLAQGHPNTEAFF | - | TRBV7-9 | - | TRBJ1-1
TGTGCCACGACGGCGAGCGGGAGGAATGAAAAACTGTTTTTT | CATTASGRNEKLFF | - | TRBV25-1 | - | TRBJ1-4
TGTGCCAGCTCACCCGATTCCACCGGGACAGGGGTGAACTATGGCTACACCTTC | CASSPDSTGTGVNYGYTF | few | TRBV18 | TRBD1 | TRBJ1-2
TGTGCCAGCTCGGTTGCAACTAATGAAAAACTGTTTTTT | CASSVATNEKLFF | - | TRBV6-4 | - | TRBJ1-4
TGTGCCAGTAGTAGCACAGGGAAATCACCCCTCCACTTT | CASSSTGKSPLHF | - | TRBV19 | - | TRBJ1-6
TGTGCCAGCAGCCCAGGACAGGAGCATACACCCCTCCACTTT | CASSPGQEHTPLHF | - | TRBV7-9 | TRBD1 | TRBJ1-6
TGTGCCAGCCGGCAAGCGGGGCCCTCCTACGAGCAGTACTTC | CASRQAGPSYEQYF | - | TRBV27 | TRBD2 | TRBJ2-7
TGTGCCAGCAGCTCATTGGGTACCGGGACAGGCCCCCATTCACCCCTCCACTTT | CASSSLGTGTGPHSPLHF | - | TRBV7-6 | TRBD1 | TRBJ1-6
TGCGCCAGCAGCTTGGAACAGCCGTCCAAGGGGGGCTACACCTTC | CASSLEQPSKGGYTF | - | TRBV5-1 | - | TRBJ1-2
TGTGCCAGCAAACTAACAGGGCCCGCGAATTCACCCCTCCACTTT | CASKLTGPANSPLHF | - | TRBV27 | - | TRBJ1-6
TGTGCCAGCAGTCCAGGGCTTGACTATGGCTACACCTTC | CASSPGLDYGYTF | - | TRBV7-9 | - | TRBJ1-2
TGCGCCCGCGTTCGACAGGCGGATAATAATCAGCCCCAGCATTTT | CARVRQADNNQPQHF | - | TRBV10-1 | - | TRBJ1-5
TGCGCCAGCAGCCAAGCTGAGACAGGAACTGAAGCTTTCTTT | CASSQAETGTEAFF | - | TRBV4-1 | - | TRBJ1-1
TGTGCCAGCAGTTACTCGATTAGAAATGGCTACACCTTC | CASSYSIRNGYTF | - | TRBV6-5 | - | TRBJ1-2
TGTGCCACAGCTCCGACGAAGGACAGGGGGCACACTGAAGCTTTCTTT | CATAPTKDRGHTEAFF | few | TRBV2 | TRBD1 | TRBJ1-1
TGTGCCAGCAGCAATAAGCGGGGCACTGAAGCTTTCTTT | CASSNKRGTEAFF | - | TRBV11-3 | - | TRBJ1-1
TGTGCCAGCAGATCCGGGACAGGGGGCGGTCAACGTCATGGCTACACCTTC | CASRSGTGGGQRHGYTF | - | TRBV28 | TRBD1 | TRBJ1-2
TGTGCCAGCAGCAAAGCCCCGGGACAGGCTTCCTACGAGCAGTACTTC | CASSKAPGQASYEQYF | - | TRBV11-1 | TRBD1 | TRBJ2-7
TGTGCCAGCCACAGGGACGCGGATCAGCCCCAGCATTTT | CASHRDADQPQHF | - | TRBV2 | - | TRBJ1-5
TGTGCCAGCAGTGTGGGGACAGGGCAAACCGGGGAGCTGTTTTTT | CASSVGTGQTGELFF | - | TRBV6-1 | TRBD1 | TRBJ2-2
TGTGCCAGCAGCTTAGCGCGGGGAGATACGCAGTATTTT | CASSLARGDTQYF | - | TRBV7-2 | - | TRBJ2-3
TGTGCCAGCAGGGGGGCTGGGGCACTCGGCTACGAGCAGTACTTC | CASRGAGALGYEQYF | - | TRBV28 | - | TRBJ2-7
TGTGCCAGCACCAAGCGTGAGGGTAGAGCTTTCTTT | CASTKREGRAFF | - | TRBV2 | - | TRBJ1-1
TGTGCCAGCAGAGTGACAGGGCCCGGGTTTAATGAGCAGTTCTTC | CASRVTGPGFNEQFF | - | TRBV7-2 | TRBD1 | TRBJ2-1
TGTGCCAGCAGCCTTCAACCGGTCACAGATACGCAGTATTTT | CASSLQPVTDTQYF | - | TRBV9 | - | TRBJ2-3
TGTGCCACCTTAAAATCTGGGGCCAACGTCCTGACTTTC | CATLKSGANVLTF | - | TRBV6-5 | - | TRBJ2-6
TGTGCCTCCGCCCCGAGCAGGGCAGCATACAATGAGCAGTTCTTC | CASAPSRAAYNEQFF | once | TRBV2 | - | TRBJ2-1
TGTGCCAGCAGCTTAGCCGGCCGACAGGGGCGTAAGGAGACCCAGTACTTC | CASSLAGRQGRKETQYF | - | TRBV7-2 | TRBD1 | TRBJ2-5